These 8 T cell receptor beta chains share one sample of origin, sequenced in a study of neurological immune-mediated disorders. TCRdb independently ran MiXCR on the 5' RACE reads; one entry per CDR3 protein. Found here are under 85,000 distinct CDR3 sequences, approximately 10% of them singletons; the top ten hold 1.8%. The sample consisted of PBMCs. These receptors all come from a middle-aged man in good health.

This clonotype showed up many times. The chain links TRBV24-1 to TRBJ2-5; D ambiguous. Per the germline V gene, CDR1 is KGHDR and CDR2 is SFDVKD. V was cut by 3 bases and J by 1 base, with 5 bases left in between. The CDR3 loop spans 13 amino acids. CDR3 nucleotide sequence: TGTGCCACCAGTGATCTTTCCCAAGAGACCCAGTACTTC. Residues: CATSDLSQETQYF.

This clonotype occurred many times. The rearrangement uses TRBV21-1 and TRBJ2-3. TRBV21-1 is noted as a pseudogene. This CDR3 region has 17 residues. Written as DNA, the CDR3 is TGTGCCAGCAGCAACGCCAAGGAAGGCGCCAGCACAGATACGCAGTATTTT. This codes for CASSNAKEGASTDTQYF.

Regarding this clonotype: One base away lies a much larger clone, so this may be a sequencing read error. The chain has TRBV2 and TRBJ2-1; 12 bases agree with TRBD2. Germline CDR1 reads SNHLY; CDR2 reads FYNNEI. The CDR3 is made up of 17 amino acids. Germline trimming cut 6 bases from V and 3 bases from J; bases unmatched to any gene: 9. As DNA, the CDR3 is TGTGCCAGCAGCGTCTGGACTAGCGGGACGATCTACAATGAGCAGTTCTTC. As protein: CASSVWTSGTIYNEQFF.

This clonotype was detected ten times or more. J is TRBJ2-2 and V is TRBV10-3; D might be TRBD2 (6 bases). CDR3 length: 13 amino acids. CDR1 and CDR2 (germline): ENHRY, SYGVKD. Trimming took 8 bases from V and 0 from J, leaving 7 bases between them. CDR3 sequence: CAIGGTNTGELFF. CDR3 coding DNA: TGTGCCATCGGGGGGACGAACACCGGGGAGCTGTTTTTT.

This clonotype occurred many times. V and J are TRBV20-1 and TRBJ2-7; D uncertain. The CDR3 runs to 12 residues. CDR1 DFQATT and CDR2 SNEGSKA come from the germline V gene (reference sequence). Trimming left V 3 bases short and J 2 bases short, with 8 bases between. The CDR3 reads CSASYKPYEQYF. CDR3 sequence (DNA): TGCAGTGCTAGCTACAAGCCCTACGAGCAGTACTTC.

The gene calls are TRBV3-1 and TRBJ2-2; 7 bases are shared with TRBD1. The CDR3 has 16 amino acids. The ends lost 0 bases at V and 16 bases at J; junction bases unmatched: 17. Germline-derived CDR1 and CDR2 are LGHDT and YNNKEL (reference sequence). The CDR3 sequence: CASSQEQGVYTGKPFF. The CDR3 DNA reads TGTGCCAGCAGCCAAGAGCAGGGGGTTTACACCGGGAAGCCGTTTTTT.

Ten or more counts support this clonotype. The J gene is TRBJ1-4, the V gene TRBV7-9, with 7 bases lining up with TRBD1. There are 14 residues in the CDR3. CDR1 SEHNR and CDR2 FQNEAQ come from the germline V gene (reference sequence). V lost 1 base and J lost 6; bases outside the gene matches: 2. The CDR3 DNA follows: TGTGCCAGCAGCTTAGGACAGGGTTATGAAAAACTGTTTTTT. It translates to CASSLGQGYEKLFF.

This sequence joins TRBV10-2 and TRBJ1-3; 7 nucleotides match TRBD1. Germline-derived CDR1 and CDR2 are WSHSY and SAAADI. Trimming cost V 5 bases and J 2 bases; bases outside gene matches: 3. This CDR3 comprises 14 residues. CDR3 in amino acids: CASSIGTAGNTIYF. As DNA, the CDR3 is TGCGCCAGCAGTATCGGGACAGCTGGAAACACCATATATTTT.